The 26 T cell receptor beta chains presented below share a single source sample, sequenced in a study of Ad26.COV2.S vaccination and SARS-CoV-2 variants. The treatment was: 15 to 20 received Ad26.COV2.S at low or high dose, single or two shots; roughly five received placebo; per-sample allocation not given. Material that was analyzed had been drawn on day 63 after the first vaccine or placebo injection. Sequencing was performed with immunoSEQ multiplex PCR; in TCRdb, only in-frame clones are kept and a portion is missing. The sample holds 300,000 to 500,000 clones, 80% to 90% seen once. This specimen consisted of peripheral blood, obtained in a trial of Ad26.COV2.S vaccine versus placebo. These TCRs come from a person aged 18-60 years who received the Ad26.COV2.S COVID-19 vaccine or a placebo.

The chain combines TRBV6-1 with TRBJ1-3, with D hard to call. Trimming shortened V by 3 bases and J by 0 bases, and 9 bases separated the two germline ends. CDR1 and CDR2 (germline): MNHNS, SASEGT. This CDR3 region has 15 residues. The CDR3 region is CASSDRQPSGNTIYF. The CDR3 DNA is TGTGCCAGCAGTGATCGACAACCCTCTGGAAACACCATATATTTT.

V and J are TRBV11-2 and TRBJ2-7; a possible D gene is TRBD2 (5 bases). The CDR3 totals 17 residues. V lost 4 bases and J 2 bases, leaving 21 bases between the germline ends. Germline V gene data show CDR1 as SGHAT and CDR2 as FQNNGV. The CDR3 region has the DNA TGTGCCAGCAGCTCAACGGACTTCCGTCGGTCAGCCTACGAGCAGTACTTC. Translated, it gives CASSSTDFRRSAYEQYF.

The CDR3 spells CASSLYGGLNEGYGYTF. The CDR3 DNA is TGCGCCAGCAGCTTGTATGGGGGCTTAAATGAAGGCTATGGCTACACCTTC. The J gene is TRBJ1-2, the V gene TRBV5-1; TRBD1 is a possible D gene (6 bases). The ends were cut back, 1 base at V and 4 bases at J, with 20 bases in the middle. Germline-derived CDR1 and CDR2 are SGHRS and YFSETQ. This CDR3 contains 17 residues.

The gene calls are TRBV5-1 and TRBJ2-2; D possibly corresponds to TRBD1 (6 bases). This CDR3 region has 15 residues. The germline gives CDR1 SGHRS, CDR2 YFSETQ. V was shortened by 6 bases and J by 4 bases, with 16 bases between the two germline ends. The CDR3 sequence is CASKPGPRGTGELFF. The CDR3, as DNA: TGCGCCAGCAAACCGGGACCCAGGGGCACCGGGGAGCTGTTTTTT.

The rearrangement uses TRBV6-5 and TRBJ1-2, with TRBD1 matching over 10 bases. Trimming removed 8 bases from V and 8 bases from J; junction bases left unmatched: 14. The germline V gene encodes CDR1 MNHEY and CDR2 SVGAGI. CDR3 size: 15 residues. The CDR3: CASVSGQGGLDGYTF. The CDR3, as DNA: TGTGCCAGCGTATCCGGACAGGGGGGATTAGACGGCTACACCTTC.

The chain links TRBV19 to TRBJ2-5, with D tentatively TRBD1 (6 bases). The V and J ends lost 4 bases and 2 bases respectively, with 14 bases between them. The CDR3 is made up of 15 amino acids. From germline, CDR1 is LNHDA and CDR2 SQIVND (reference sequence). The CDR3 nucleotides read TGTGCCAGTAGTACGGTGGACAGCGAACAAGAGACCCAGTACTTC. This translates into CASSTVDSEQETQYF.

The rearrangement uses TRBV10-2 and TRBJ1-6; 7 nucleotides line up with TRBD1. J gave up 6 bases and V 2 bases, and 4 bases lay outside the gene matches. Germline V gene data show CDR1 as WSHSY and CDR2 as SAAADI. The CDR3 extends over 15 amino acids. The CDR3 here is CASSEGTVLNSPLHF. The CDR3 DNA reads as TGCGCCAGCAGTGAGGGGACAGTACTTAATTCACCCCTCCACTTT.

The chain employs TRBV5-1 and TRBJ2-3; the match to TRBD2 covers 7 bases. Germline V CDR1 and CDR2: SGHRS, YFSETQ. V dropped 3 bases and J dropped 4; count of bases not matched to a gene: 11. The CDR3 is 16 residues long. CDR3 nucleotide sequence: TGCGCCAGCAGCTCATGGGCTAGCGGCGGCGCAGATACGCAGTATTTT. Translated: CASSSWASGGADTQYF.

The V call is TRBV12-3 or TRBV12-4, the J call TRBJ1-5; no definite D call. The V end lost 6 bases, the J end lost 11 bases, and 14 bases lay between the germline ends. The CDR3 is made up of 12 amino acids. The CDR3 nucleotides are TGTGCCAGCAGGACCGGGTTTGGGGCCCAGCATTTT. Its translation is CASRTGFGAQHF.

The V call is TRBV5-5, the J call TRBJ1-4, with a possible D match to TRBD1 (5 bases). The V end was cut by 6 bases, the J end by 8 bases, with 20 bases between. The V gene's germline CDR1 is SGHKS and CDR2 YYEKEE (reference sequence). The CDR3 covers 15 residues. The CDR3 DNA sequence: TGTGCCAGCACCCCCACGGGACTTACGGTCGAAAAACTGTTTTTT. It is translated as CASTPTGLTVEKLFF.

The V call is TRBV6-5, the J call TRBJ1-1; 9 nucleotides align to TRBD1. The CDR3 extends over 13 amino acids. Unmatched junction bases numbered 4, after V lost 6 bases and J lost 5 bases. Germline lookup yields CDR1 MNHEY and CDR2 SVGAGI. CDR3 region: CASRGQGRTEAFF. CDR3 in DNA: TGTGCCAGCAGGGGACAGGGACGGACTGAAGCTTTCTTT.

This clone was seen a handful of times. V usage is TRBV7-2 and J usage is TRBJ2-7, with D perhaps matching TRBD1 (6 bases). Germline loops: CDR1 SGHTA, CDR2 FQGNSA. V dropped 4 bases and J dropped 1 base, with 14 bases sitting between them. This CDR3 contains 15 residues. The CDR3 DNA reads TGTGCCAGCAGCTACCCCAGGGGAACGTCCTACGAGCAGTACTTC. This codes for CASSYPRGTSYEQYF.

As DNA, the CDR3 is TGTGCCAGCAGCCCCCTGGTAGGAAACACCGGGGAGCTGTTTTTT. This gives the protein CASSPLVGNTGELFF. The chain combines TRBV11-2 with TRBJ2-2; D uncertain. The CDR3 contains 15 residues. Trimming took 5 bases from V and 2 from J, leaving 12 bases between them. Germline values: CDR1 SGHAT, CDR2 FQNNGV.

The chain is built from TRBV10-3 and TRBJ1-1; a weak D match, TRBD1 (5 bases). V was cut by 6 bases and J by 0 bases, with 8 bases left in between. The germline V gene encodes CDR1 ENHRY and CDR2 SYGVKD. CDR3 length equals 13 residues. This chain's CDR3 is CAIRGDLNTEAFF. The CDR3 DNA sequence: TGTGCCATCAGGGGGGACCTGAACACTGAAGCTTTCTTT.

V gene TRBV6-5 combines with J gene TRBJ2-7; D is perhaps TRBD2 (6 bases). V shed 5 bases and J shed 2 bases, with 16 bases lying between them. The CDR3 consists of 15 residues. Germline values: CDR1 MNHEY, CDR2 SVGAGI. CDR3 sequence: CASSRGSFVAYEQYF. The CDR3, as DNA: TGTGCCAGCAGTCGGGGGTCATTCGTGGCCTACGAGCAGTACTTC.

The CDR3 DNA is TGTGCCAGCAGCCCCGGACCGAACAACAACGAGCAGTACTTC. Amino acids: CASSPGPNNNEQYF. The chain carries TRBV6-2 or TRBV6-3 and TRBJ2-7; D is unclear. From germline, CDR1 is MNHEY and CDR2 SVGEGT. V was shortened by 6 bases and J by 5 bases, with 17 bases between the two germline ends. The CDR3 extends over 14 amino acids.

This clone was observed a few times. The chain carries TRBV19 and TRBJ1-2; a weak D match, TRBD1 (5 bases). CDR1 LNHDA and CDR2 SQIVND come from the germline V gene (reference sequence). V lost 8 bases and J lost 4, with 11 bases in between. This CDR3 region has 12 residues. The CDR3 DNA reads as TGTGCCAGTCGGGACGAATTCTATGGCTACACCTTC. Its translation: CASRDEFYGYTF.

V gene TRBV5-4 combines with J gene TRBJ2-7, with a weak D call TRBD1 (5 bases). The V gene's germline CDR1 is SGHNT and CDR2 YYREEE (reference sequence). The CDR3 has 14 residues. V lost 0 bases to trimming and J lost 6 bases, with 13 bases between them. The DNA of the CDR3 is TGTGCCAGCAGCTTGGAGGGGTTGTCGGTCGAGCAGTACTTC. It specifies CASSLEGLSVEQYF.

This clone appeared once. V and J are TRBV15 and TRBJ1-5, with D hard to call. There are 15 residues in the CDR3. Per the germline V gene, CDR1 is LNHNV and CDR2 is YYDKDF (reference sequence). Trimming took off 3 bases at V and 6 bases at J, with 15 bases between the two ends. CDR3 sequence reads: CATSSPFRGLQPQHF. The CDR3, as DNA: TGTGCCACCAGCAGTCCTTTTCGGGGTCTTCAGCCCCAGCATTTT.

The CDR3 is CASSPASGGTEAFF. CDR3 DNA: TGTGCCAGCTCACCTGCCTCGGGGGGCACTGAAGCTTTCTTT. The chain employs TRBV18 and TRBJ1-1; a possible D gene is TRBD1 (5 bases). Germline V gene sequence: CDR1 KGHSH, CDR2 LQKENI. Between the trimmed V and J ends, which lost 3 bases and 4 bases, there was a span of 12 bases. This CDR3 is built from 14 residues.

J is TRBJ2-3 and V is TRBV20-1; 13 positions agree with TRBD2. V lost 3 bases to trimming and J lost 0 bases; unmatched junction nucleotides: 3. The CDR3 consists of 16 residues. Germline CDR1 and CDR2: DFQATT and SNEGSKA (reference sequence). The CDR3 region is CSASRLAGGSTDTQYF. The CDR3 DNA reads TGCAGTGCTAGTAGACTAGCGGGGGGAAGCACAGATACGCAGTATTTT.

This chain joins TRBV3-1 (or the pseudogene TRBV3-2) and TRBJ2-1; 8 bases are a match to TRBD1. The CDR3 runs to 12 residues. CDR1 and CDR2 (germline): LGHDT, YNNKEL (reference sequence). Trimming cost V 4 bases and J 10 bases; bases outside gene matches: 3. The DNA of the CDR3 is TGTGCCAGCAGCCGACGACAGGGGGAGCAGTTCTTC. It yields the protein CASSRRQGEQFF.

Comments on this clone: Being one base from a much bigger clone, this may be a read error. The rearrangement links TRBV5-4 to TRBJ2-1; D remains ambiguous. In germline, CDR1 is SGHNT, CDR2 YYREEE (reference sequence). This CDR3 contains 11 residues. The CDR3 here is CASSSNNEQFF. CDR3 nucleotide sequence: TGTGCCAGCAGCTCCAACAATGAGCAGTTCTTC.

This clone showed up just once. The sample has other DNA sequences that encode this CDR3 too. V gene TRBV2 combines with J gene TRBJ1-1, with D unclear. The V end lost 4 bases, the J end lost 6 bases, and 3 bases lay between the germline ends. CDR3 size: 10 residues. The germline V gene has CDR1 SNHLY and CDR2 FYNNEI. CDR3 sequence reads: CASSGPEAFF. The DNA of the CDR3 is TGTGCCAGCAGTGGTCCTGAAGCTTTCTTT.

This chain's CDR3 is CASSISGANVLTF. Here the CDR3 DNA reads TGTGCCAGCAGCATATCTGGGGCCAACGTCCTGACTTTC. This rearrangement joins TRBV6-6 to TRBJ2-6; no clear D. Trimming removed 6 bases from V and 1 base from J, with 4 bases in between. CDR1 MNHNY and CDR2 SVGAGI come from the germline V gene (reference sequence). The CDR3 has 13 amino acids.

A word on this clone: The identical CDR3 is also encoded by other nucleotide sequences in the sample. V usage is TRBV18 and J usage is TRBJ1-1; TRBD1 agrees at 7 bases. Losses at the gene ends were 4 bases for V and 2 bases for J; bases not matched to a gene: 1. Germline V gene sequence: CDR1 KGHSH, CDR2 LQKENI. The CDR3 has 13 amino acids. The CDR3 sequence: CASSRDRNTEAFF. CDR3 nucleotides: TGTGCCAGCTCACGGGACAGAAACACTGAAGCTTTCTTT. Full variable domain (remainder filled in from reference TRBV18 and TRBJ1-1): NAGVMQNPRHLVRRRGQEARLRCSPMKGHSHVYWYRQLPEEGLKFMVYLQKENIIDESGMPKERFSAEFPKEGPSILRIQQVVRGDSAAYFCASSRDRNTEAFFGQGTRLTVV.